The clone carrying this T cell receptor (beta chain) was seen a few times. V lost 2 bases and J 4 bases, leaving 11 bases between the germline ends. This CDR3 spans 14 amino acids. The V gene's germline CDR1 is SGHAT and CDR2 FQDESV (reference sequence). These data belong to a study of identical twins. TCRdb re-called the 5' RACE reads with MiXCR, one entry per CDR3 protein. This table holds around 250,000 distinct CDR3 sequences, roughly 7% found once. The sample was also linked to a second study, of yellow fever vaccine responses in identical twins.

The chain has TRBV11-1 and TRBJ1-2, with no clear D. Sequenced input: memory (CD45RO+) T cells sorted from blood. The clonotype originates from a woman younger than 30 in good health. CDR3 DNA: TGTGCCAGCAGCTTAATGGACCAAAGCTATGGCTACACCTTC. It encodes CASSLMDQSYGYTF.